This T cell receptor beta chain was found in a study of blood T cell repertoires in COVID-19 (dated by TCRdb to 2018 to 2021). For context, the study as a whole: Samples from collaborators originated in the United States, Italy and Spain and spanned both the acute and convalescent phases of COVID-19. The material from the prospective study consisted of cDNA or gDNA derived from T cells, B-cell-depleted T cells, or PBMCs. The dataset comprised deeply sampled blood TCRbeta repertoires from subjects exposed to, actively infected with, or recovered from COVID-19. The repertoires were made available in a free public database intended to serve as a resource for research on the immune response to SARS-CoV-2. The samples were drawn from two sources: the first 160 participants of the ongoing ImmuneRACE study, and 1,000 to 1,500 subjects contributed by 6 global collaborators. Nearly every sample came with metadata listing a de-identified subject ID, COVID-19 status, age in years and sex. Where available, HLA class I and class II types were taken from metadata supplied by the sample provider and were not determined by assay-based typing.

Another Seattle source contributed samples from volunteer blood donors who had recovered from COVID-19. Collaborating institutions collected whole blood in K2EDTA tubes following their own protocols. Collaborator samples were shipped for TCRbeta analysis as frozen whole blood, isolated PBMCs, or DNA extracted from either sample type. This clone was seen a few times. Its specific antigen is unknown. Per-base qualities were not stored, and no clone one base away is much larger. TCRbeta CDR3 regions were amplified from genomic DNA using the immunoSEQ Assay, a bias-controlled multiplex PCR. As for the original processing: The number of nucleated cells in each sample was estimated from the amplification of reference gene primers within the assay. To quantify the absolute abundance of each unique TCRbeta CDR3 rearrangement, sequence reads were collapsed and filtered. Productive Simpson clonality was computed per sample as the square root of Simpson's diversity index over productive rearrangements. TCRdb retrieved this table from immuneACCESS and kept in-frame rearrangements only. Not all clones are present; in checked studies, unresolved V genes account for under half, and no reason is known for the remainder. The DNA was the basis for D and trimming; V, J and clone size are from that table. The sample table contains 250,000 to 300,000 clones; only one count was recorded for about nine tenths of them. The biggest ten clones account for roughly 0.96% of the sample.

What the work shows at the level of the full study, not this receptor alone: How much clinical and demographic metadata was included differed by source and by participant, and the metadata was provided uncurated.

The sequence was collected from a woman in her 40s who had recovered from COVID-19. Material: peripheral blood.

The CDR3 region has the sequence CASSQETGSNQPQHF. The nucleotide sequence is given as TGTGCCAGCAGCCAAGAGACAGGGTCGAATCAGCCCCAGCATTTT. The chain couples TRBV3-1 (or the pseudogene TRBV3-2) to TRBJ1-5; TRBD1 matches 7 bases in the middle. In the germline V gene (reference sequence), CDR1 corresponds to LGHDT and CDR2 to YNNKEL. Trimming takes 0 bases off V and 4 bases off J; junction bases not matched to a gene: 3. Spanning cysteine to phenylalanine, the CDR3 consists of 15 amino acids. The sequence is cut down to CDR3 DNA, 45 bases in frame from base 1.